A single T cell receptor beta chain is shown here with its context. Its antigen is not identified. The sample is drawn from a study of T cells in Graves' hyperthyroidism and ophthalmopathy. Study-level findings and limits: Most clonotypes expanded in thyroid above 0.001 were likewise present in blood.

TCR beta CDR3 sequences were amplified from RNA transcripts. In the first-round RT-PCR of the TCR CDR3, the HTBI primer set was used. TCRdb re-derived calls from the multiplex PCR reads in MiXCR, one entry per CDR3 protein. The sample lists 250,000 to 300,000 distinct CDR3 sequences, approximately 18% occurring once. The CDR3 loop spans 15 amino acids. V was pared by 2 bases and J by 2 bases, with 7 bases between. Germline V lookup: CDR1 MDHEN, CDR2 SYDVKM. Specimen: blood. The sequence was collected from a middle-aged man with Graves' ophthalmopathy. The chain uses TRBV28 and TRBJ2-6; D call uncertain. The chain's CDR3 is CASSLTSAGANVLTF. The CDR3 nucleotides are TGTGCCAGCAGTTTAACGTCGGCTGGGGCCAACGTCCTGACTTTC.